Following are 23 T cell receptor beta chains from one sample sequenced in a study of blood T cells in healthy people across ages. With a J-beta primer mix and a sample-barcoded 5' primer, a second PCR ran about 6 to 11 cycles. TCRdb called the 5' RACE reads again in MiXCR, with one record for every CDR3 protein. This table holds 700,000 to 950,000 distinct CDR3 sequences, 58% found once. Sequencing was done on a sample of blood. Receptors were obtained from a man aged 25-45 years in good health.

The chain carries TRBV20-1 and TRBJ2-1, with D tentatively TRBD2 (6 bases). V lost 5 bases and J lost 8, with 16 bases in between. The CDR3 contains 13 residues. Germline V CDR1 and CDR2: DFQATT, SNEGSKA (reference sequence). In DNA form, the CDR3 reads TGCAGTGCTCCCCTGGCAGGGAGGTATGAGCAGTTCTTC. Its protein is CSAPLAGRYEQFF.

V gene TRBV29-1 combines with J gene TRBJ1-5; 8 bases are a match to TRBD1. V lost 8 bases to trimming and J lost 7 bases; unmatched junction nucleotides: 7. The CDR3 totals 12 residues. Germline-derived CDR1 and CDR2 are SQVTM and ANQGSEA. CDR3 coding DNA: TGCAGCATAAGGACAGGGACCCAGCCCCAGCATTTT. This translates into CSIRTGTQPQHF. Using reference TRBV29-1 and TRBJ1-5 for the parts outside the CDR3, the full variable domain is SAVISQKPSRDICQRGTSLTIQCQVDSQVTMMFWYRQQPGQSLTLIATANQGSEATYESGFVIDKFPISRPNLTFSTLTVSNMSPEDSSIYLCSIRTGTQPQHFGDGTRLSIL.

This sequence joins TRBV20-1 and TRBJ2-7; TRBD2 matches 12 bases. Germline V gene lookup returns CDR1 DFQATT and CDR2 SNEGSKA (reference sequence). Trimming cost V 6 bases and J 5 bases; bases outside gene matches: 17. The CDR3 loop spans 17 amino acids. CDR3 sequence (DNA): TGCAGTGCCAGGGACAGGGTACTAGCGGGAGGTCCCCACGAGCAGTACTTC. Protein product: CSARDRVLAGGPHEQYF.

The gene calls are TRBV9 and TRBJ1-2; TRBD1 is a possible D gene (5 bases). The CDR3 is made up of 14 amino acids. Germline V CDR1 and CDR2: SGDLS, YYNGEE. Trimming left V 0 bases short and J 4 bases short, with 10 bases between. CDR3 in DNA: TGTGCCAGCAGCGTAGGGGGCGGTGGCTATGGCTACACCTTC. This gives the protein CASSVGGGGYGYTF. Full variable domain (remainder filled in from reference TRBV9 and TRBJ1-2): DSGVTQTPKHLITATGQRVTLRCSPRSGDLSVYWYQQSLDQGLQFLIQYYNGEERAKGNILERFSAQQFPDLHSELNLSSLELGDSALYFCASSVGGGGYGYTFGSGTRLTVV.

The rearrangement joins TRBV6-1 to TRBJ1-4; TRBD1 matches 9 bases. The germline CDR1 and CDR2 sequences are MNHNS and SASEGT. This CDR3 is 16 amino acids long. With 8 bases clipped from V and 8 bases from J, the junction kept 15 bases outside the gene matches. The CDR3 reads CASLRTGAMYGEKLFF. In nucleotides, the CDR3 is TGTGCCAGCCTCCGGACAGGGGCGATGTATGGAGAAAAACTGTTTTTT.

The V and J genes are TRBV29-1 and TRBJ2-3; D might be TRBD1 or TRBD2, each matching 5 bases. Trimming stripped 4 bases from V and 0 bases from J, with 14 bases between. Germline-derived CDR1 and CDR2 are SQVTM and ANQGSEA. The CDR3 covers 15 residues. CDR3 nucleotide sequence: TGCAGCGTTGTGAGGGACCTACCTAGCACAGATACGCAGTATTTT. Translated: CSVVRDLPSTDTQYF.

This chain uses TRBV9 with TRBJ2-5; TRBD2 agrees at 9 bases. V trimming: 1 base; J trimming: 13 bases; junction bases outside the gene matches: 8. Germline lookup yields CDR1 SGDLS and CDR2 YYNGEE. This CDR3 contains 13 residues. The CDR3 loop reads CASSVQTSGVVYF. Here the CDR3 DNA reads TGTGCCAGCAGCGTACAGACTAGCGGTGTTGTGTACTTC.

The chain couples TRBV4-2 to TRBJ1-5; TRBD1 is a possible D gene (6 bases). Germline V gene data show CDR1 as LGHNA and CDR2 as YNFKEQ. Trimming removed 0 bases at V and 5 bases at J, with 8 bases between. This CDR3 region has 14 residues. For the CDR3, the DNA is TGTGCCAGCAGCCAAGACGGACAGTATCAGCCCCAGCATTTT. Translation: CASSQDGQYQPQHF.

This clonotype has just a few counts. The chain recombines TRBV13 with TRBJ2-5; no clear D. The germline V gene has CDR1 PRHDT and CDR2 FYEKMQ (reference sequence). Trimming shortened V by 7 bases and J by 5 bases, and 11 bases separated the two germline ends. The CDR3 spans 12 residues. The CDR3 coding sequence is TGTGCCAGCAAAGTGGGCGGTGAGACCCAGTACTTC. This gives the protein CASKVGGETQYF.

V gene TRBV29-1 combines with J gene TRBJ2-7; 7 positions match TRBD2. CDR1 and CDR2 (germline): SQVTM, ANQGSEA. The CDR3 loop spans 14 amino acids. V trimming: 7 bases; J trimming: 7 bases; junction bases outside the gene matches: 16. The DNA for the CDR3 is TGCAGCGCCCTGAGGGGAGGGACCGTGGTTGAGCAGTACTTC. This sequence encodes CSALRGGTVVEQYF.

The V and J genes are TRBV5-5 and TRBJ1-2; no clear D gene. Trimming shortened V by 3 bases and J by 7 bases, and 16 bases separated the two germline ends. This CDR3 is 14 amino acids long. Germline V gene lookup returns CDR1 SGHKS and CDR2 YYEKEE (reference sequence). The CDR3 sequence: CASSSLSGSGGYTF. The CDR3 DNA reads TGTGCCAGCAGCTCCCTCTCGGGGTCCGGTGGCTACACCTTC.

The chain is built from TRBV29-1 and TRBJ2-3; weak D call: TRBD2 (5 bases). V lost 3 bases to trimming and J lost 0 bases, with 16 bases between them. Germline V gene data show CDR1 as SQVTM and CDR2 as ANQGSEA. The CDR3 consists of 16 residues. Here the CDR3 DNA reads TGCAGCGTTGATCGGGTTCGGCGCGGGAGCACAGATACGCAGTATTTT. It yields the protein CSVDRVRRGSTDTQYF.

This clonotype was recorded a few times. The CDR3 region has the DNA TGTGCCAGCAGCTTAGTTCCGGGAGGCCAGCCCCAGCATTTT. It codes for CASSLVPGGQPQHF. V usage is TRBV7-2 and J usage is TRBJ1-5; D gene uncertain. V dropped 1 base and J dropped 7 bases, with 11 bases sitting between them. Germline-derived CDR1 and CDR2 are SGHTA and FQGNSA. The CDR3 covers 14 residues. The whole variable domain, filled in from reference TRBV7-2 and TRBJ1-5, reads GAGVSQSPSNKVTEKGKDVELRCDPISGHTALYWYRQSLGQGLEFLIYFQGNSAPDKSGLPSDRFSAERTGGSVSTLTIQRTQQEDSAVYLCASSLVPGGQPQHFGDGTRLSIL.

The J gene is TRBJ2-7, the V gene TRBV12-3 or TRBV12-4; the match to TRBD1 covers 7 bases. Trimming at V came to 7 bases and at J to 1 base, leaving 7 bases not matched to a gene. The CDR3 spans 14 residues. CDR3 residues: CASTSGQASYEQYF. CDR3 nucleotides: TGTGCCAGCACCTCCGGACAGGCATCCTACGAGCAGTACTTC.

The CDR3 region is CASRYPGYNEQFF. CDR3 DNA: TGTGCCAGCAGATACCCAGGGTACAATGAGCAGTTCTTC. V is TRBV12-3 or TRBV12-4 and J is TRBJ2-1; a possible D gene is TRBD1 (5 bases). V was cut by 6 bases and J by 4 bases, with 10 bases left in between. This CDR3 region has 13 residues.

A few counts support this clonotype. V and J are TRBV7-9 and TRBJ1-2; no firm D call. The CDR3 covers 14 residues. In germline, CDR1 is SEHNR, CDR2 FQNEAQ (reference sequence). V lost 2 bases and J 5 bases, leaving 12 bases between the germline ends. DNA for the CDR3: TGTGCCAGCAGCTTAAAGAGCGGACCTTATGGCTACACCTTC. It is translated as CASSLKSGPYGYTF.

This clonotype came up a few times. CDR3 DNA: TGTGCCAGCAGTCTCAGGACAGCCTACGAGCAGTACTTC. This encodes CASSLRTAYEQYF. The chain uses TRBV27 and TRBJ2-7; perhaps TRBD1 as D (6 bases). Germline V gives CDR1 MNHEY, CDR2 SMNVEV (reference sequence). V was pared by 5 bases and J by 2 bases, with 10 bases between. The CDR3 totals 13 residues.

The J gene is TRBJ2-7, the V gene TRBV20-1; D uncertain. Matching the DNA end better, TRBJ2-5 makes the J call doubtful. This CDR3 is 13 amino acids long. Germline assignment: CDR1 DFQATT and CDR2 SNEGSKA (reference sequence). The CDR3 here is CSALMRYSETQYF. CDR3 coding DNA: TGCAGTGCGCTTATGAGGTATTCAGAGACCCAGTACTTC.

This clonotype was recorded a few times. The chain couples TRBV5-1 to TRBJ2-3; possibly TRBD1 for D (5 bases). This CDR3 contains 16 residues. V was shortened by 4 bases and J by 6 bases, with 21 bases between the two germline ends. Germline V gene data show CDR1 as SGHRS and CDR2 as YFSETQ. In DNA, the CDR3 is TGCGCCAGCAGCATAGCACAGAGGATAAAGGGGGATACGCAGTATTTT. This sequence encodes CASSIAQRIKGDTQYF.

The CDR3 sequence is CASSSRGRGSVNEQFF. The CDR3 bases are TGTGCCAGCAGCTCCCGGGGCCGCGGGTCTGTCAATGAGCAGTTCTTC. The V and J genes are TRBV5-6 and TRBJ2-1; the D gene could be TRBD1 or TRBD2 (5 bases each). Germline V gives CDR1 SGHDT, CDR2 YYEEEE. The CDR3 loop spans 16 amino acids. Trimming shortened V by 3 bases and J by 6 bases, and 19 bases separated the two germline ends.

DNA for the CDR3: TGTGCCAGCAGCGTAGATCAGGGTAATGCTGAAGCTTTCTTT. The encoded protein is CASSVDQGNAEAFF. The chain recombines TRBV9 with TRBJ1-1; TRBD1 is a possible D gene (5 bases). Looked up from germline, CDR1 is SGDLS and CDR2 is YYNGEE. The CDR3 totals 14 residues. The V end lost 0 bases, the J end lost 6 bases, and 12 bases lay between the germline ends.

The chain recombines TRBV20-1 with TRBJ1-2; the match to TRBD1 covers 9 bases. Germline V CDR1 and CDR2: DFQATT, SNEGSKA (reference sequence). This CDR3 has 14 amino acids. Germline trimming cut 0 bases from V and 6 bases from J; bases unmatched to any gene: 5. CDR3 nucleotides: TGCAGTGCTAGAGAAGGGACAGGGTGGGATGGCTACACCTTC. Translated: CSAREGTGWDGYTF.

This clonotype is a singleton in its sample. The chain combines TRBV29-1 with TRBJ2-3; TRBD1 aligns across 8 bases. CDR3 length equals 17 residues. Germline-derived CDR1 and CDR2 are SQVTM and ANQGSEA. Unmatched junction bases numbered 15, after V lost 5 bases and J lost 2 bases. Written as DNA, the CDR3 is TGCAGCGTTCCTGGTAATTTGGACAGGGACACCACAGATACGCAGTATTTT. Its protein is CSVPGNLDRDTTDTQYF.